The clone carrying this T cell receptor (beta chain) was recorded a few times. What it recognizes is unknown. The PCR contained 60 Vbeta and 13 Jbeta primers. Generated by immunoSEQ multiplex PCR, the TCRdb table keeps only in-frame clones and is missing some. Of 130,000 or so clones listed, around 9% were seen once; the top ten hold 5.5%. The CDR3 consists of 14 residues. The V and J ends lost 9 bases and 7 bases, in that order; junction bases with no gene match: 14. CDR1 SGHNT and CDR2 YYREEE come from the germline V gene (reference sequence). The data stem from a study of cytomegalovirus exposure and HLA in healthy donors. Study results and caveats: V segments that were indistinguishable, TRBV6-2 and TRBV6-3 among them, were omitted from analysis.

The source material was PBMCs. The TCR was taken from a man aged 40-49 years in good health and CMV-seronegative. The rearrangement links TRBV5-4 to TRBJ1-2; 8 nucleotides align to TRBD1. The CDR3 nucleotides are TGTGCCACCAAGACAGGGGACGGCTATTCTGGCTACACCTTC. The encoded protein is CATKTGDGYSGYTF. The entire variable domain, with the rest obtained from reference TRBV5-4 and TRBJ1-2, is as follows: ETGVTQSPTHLIKTRGQQVTLRCSSQSGHNTVSWYQQALGQGPQFIFQYYREEENGRGNFPPRFSGLQFPNYSSELNVNALELDDSALYLCATKTGDGYSGYTFGSGTRLTVV.